This T cell receptor (beta chain) was identified in a study of T cell responses to AZD1222 COVID-19 vaccine. Whole-study findings and limits: Most donors were white British and more were female, and clonal diversity was possibly underestimated. Nearly half of spike-specific TCRs reportedly go after variant regions that carry no mutations. Spike-specific TCR breadth and depth went up after people got two AZD1222 doses.

CDR1 is SGHRS, CDR2 YFSETQ, per germline. The trim removed 3 bases at V and 4 bases at J, leaving 8 bases unmatched. The CDR3 is 15 amino acids. Comments on this clone: Antigen: not known.

Some clones are missing from TCRdb's copy, which holds only in-frame ones; the method was immunoSEQ multiplex PCR. The profile shows 140,000 to 150,000 clones, just over 90% of them singletons. Sequencing was performed on peripheral blood, taken on day 0 of AZD1222 vaccination. J is TRBJ1-2 and V is TRBV5-1; 8 bases are shared with TRBD1. This clonotype originated in an adult in good health. Written as DNA, the CDR3 is TGCGCCAGCAGCTGGGGGCAGGGGGCCCGCTATGGCTACACCTTC. It encodes CASSWGQGARYGYTF. Complete variable domain (other parts from reference TRBV5-1 and TRBJ1-2): KAGVTQTPRYLIKTRGQQVTLSCSPISGHRSVSWYQQTPGQGLQFLFEYFSETQRNKGNFPGRFSGRQFSNSRSEMNVSTLELGDSALYLCASSWGQGARYGYTFGSGTRLTVV.